This passage covers 26 T cell receptor beta chains from one sample sequenced in a study of blood T cells in healthy people across ages. It was with a sample-barcoded 5' primer and a J-beta primer mix that a second PCR of roughly 6 to 11 cycles was run. Via MiXCR, TCRdb re-called the 5' RACE reads, giving one row per CDR3 protein. This sample has about 970,000 distinct CDR3 sequences, with roughly 51% found just once. Sequencing used blood. These receptors all stem from a woman in her sixties in good health.

CDR3 sequence: CASSQVGDNYGYTF. CDR3 coding DNA: TGCGCCAGCAGCCAAGTGGGAGATAACTATGGCTACACCTTC. The rearrangement joins TRBV4-1 to TRBJ1-2; D not certain. The CDR3 contains 14 residues. With 1 base removed from V and 1 base from J, the gap between germline ends came to 7 bases. Germline-derived CDR1 and CDR2 are MGHRA and YSYEKL.

The chain carries TRBV6-5 and TRBJ2-2, with D maybe TRBD2 (6 bases). The length of the CDR3 is 16 residues. V gave up 6 bases and J gave up 3 bases, with 17 bases separating them. CDR1 and CDR2 (germline): MNHEY, SVGAGI. The CDR3 region is CASRTAGGTHTGELFF. CDR3 coding DNA: TGTGCCAGCAGGACGGCAGGCGGGACCCACACCGGGGAGCTGTTTTTT.

This chain joins TRBV20-1 and TRBJ2-5, with a possible D match to TRBD2 (6 bases). TRBJ2-7 matches the DNA end more closely, so the J call is doubtful. This CDR3 is 16 amino acids long. Germline CDR1 reads DFQATT; CDR2 reads SNEGSKA (reference sequence). The CDR3 here is CSARDFLQGPLYEQYF. In DNA, the CDR3 is TGCAGTGCACGGGACTTCCTACAAGGTCCCCTCTACGAGCAGTACTTC.

The chain has TRBV20-1 and TRBJ2-7; TRBD2 is a possible D gene (5 bases). V lost 6 bases and J lost 0, with 9 bases in between. The CDR3 is 12 residues long. CDR1 and CDR2 (germline): DFQATT, SNEGSKA (reference sequence). The chain's CDR3 is CSATRDSYEQYF. CDR3 in DNA: TGCAGTGCGACCCGGGACTCCTACGAGCAGTACTTC.

As concerns this clonotype: At one end the junction does not follow the germline gene, possibly because of a read error. The chain links TRBV6-5 to TRBJ2-7; D is unresolved. CDR1 and CDR2 (germline): MNHEY, SVGAGI. The CDR3 contains 14 residues. DNA for the CDR3: TGTGCCAGCAGTTACGCGGACGAAACCTATGAGCAGTACTTC. Amino acids: CASSYADETYEQYF.

This chain connects TRBV11-2 to TRBJ2-2; D gene uncertain. The CDR3 has 14 amino acids. CDR1 is SGHAT and CDR2 is FQNNGV in the germline V gene. Trimming stripped 0 bases from V and 0 bases from J, with 2 bases between. The CDR3 coding sequence is TGTGCCAGCAGCTTAGAAACGAACACCGGGGAGCTGTTTTTT. Translating gives CASSLETNTGELFF.

This chain links TRBV18 with TRBJ2-5; possibly TRBD1 for D (5 bases). The J call may be faulty, since TRBJ2-7 better matches the DNA end. Germline CDR1 KGHSH, CDR2 LQKENI. The CDR3 has 14 residues. The DNA for the CDR3 is TGTGCCAGCTCACCCCAGGGAATGAAGGGCGAGCAGTACTTC. It specifies CASSPQGMKGEQYF.

The chain carries TRBV5-1 and TRBJ1-1; D is perhaps TRBD1 (5 bases). Germline V gene sequence: CDR1 SGHRS, CDR2 YFSETQ. The CDR3 loop spans 13 amino acids. Trimming took off 3 bases at V and 6 bases at J, with 12 bases between the two ends. The CDR3 sequence: CASSWDLNAEAFF. The CDR3 coding sequence is TGCGCCAGCAGCTGGGACCTAAACGCTGAAGCTTTCTTT.

The chain recombines TRBV4-1 with TRBJ2-4; possible D gene TRBD1, 6 bases. The J call may be mistaken, given a closer DNA end match to TRBJ2-7. The CDR3 contains 16 residues. Germline CDR1 reads MGHRA; CDR2 reads YSYEKL. CDR3 loop: CASSQDPTGPVYEQYF. Written as DNA, the CDR3 is TGCGCCAGCAGCCAAGATCCCACAGGGCCTGTCTACGAGCAGTACTTC.

Only a few counts were recorded for this clonotype. The V gene is TRBV11-2, the J gene TRBJ1-2; D not resolved. The CDR3 loop spans 18 amino acids. CDR1 and CDR2 from the germline V gene are SGHAT and FQNNGV. V lost 0 bases, J lost 8 bases, and 25 bases lay in between. CDR3 DNA sequence: TGTGCCAGCAGCTTAGAGGGCTGGCTTCCGCCTGCAAAAACGGGCTACACCTTC. This gives the protein CASSLEGWLPPAKTGYTF.

The V gene is TRBV2, the J gene TRBJ1-4; no definite D call. Germline V lookup: CDR1 SNHLY, CDR2 FYNNEI. The CDR3 consists of 16 residues. V lost 9 bases and J lost 0, with 17 bases in between. DNA of the CDR3: TGTGCCAGTAAAACAGCTACCAGTGCAACTAATGAAAAACTGTTTTTT. It specifies CASKTATSATNEKLFF. The entire variable domain, with the rest obtained from reference TRBV2 and TRBJ1-4, is as follows: EPEVTQTPSHQVTQMGQEVILRCVPISNHLYFYWYRQILGQKVEFLVSFYNNEISEKSEIFDDQFSVERPDGSNFTLKIRSTKLEDSAMYFCASKTATSATNEKLFFGSGTQLSVL.

The chain carries TRBV3-1 and TRBJ2-1, with D possibly matching TRBD1 (5 bases). Germline V gene data show CDR1 as LGHDT and CDR2 as YNNKEL (reference sequence). V lost 3 bases, J lost 0 bases, and 15 bases lay in between. This CDR3 spans 17 amino acids. The CDR3 spells CASSQTRVGHSYNEQFF. CDR3 nucleotide sequence: TGTGCCAGCAGCCAGACTCGCGTGGGGCACTCCTACAATGAGCAGTTCTTC.

This sequence joins TRBV6-5 and TRBJ2-1, with a tentative D call TRBD1 (5 bases). In germline, CDR1 is MNHEY, CDR2 SVGAGI. There are 11 residues in the CDR3. Trimming shortened V by 2 bases and J by 12 bases, and 8 bases separated the two germline ends. The CDR3 here is CASSYDSLQFF. The CDR3 nucleotides read TGTGCCAGCAGTTACGACAGTTTGCAGTTCTTC.

The genes are TRBV7-2 and TRBJ2-7; D is possibly TRBD2 (5 bases). The J call may be mistaken, given a closer DNA end match to TRBJ2-1. The CDR3 has 14 amino acids. Germline CDR1 reads SGHTA; CDR2 reads FQGNSA. DNA of the CDR3: TGTGCCAGCAGCTTAGACGCCGGGGTTGGTGAGCAGTTCTTC. Translation: CASSLDAGVGEQFF.

This clonotype has just a few counts. This chain links TRBV29-1 with TRBJ2-1; D might be TRBD1 (7 bases). The CDR3 runs to 18 residues. Germline V gene sequence: CDR1 SQVTM, CDR2 ANQGSEA. V gave up 1 base and J gave up 0 bases, with 19 bases separating them. The CDR3 bases are TGCAGCGTTGAAGCATTACAGGGGTGGAGGGGCTCCTACAATGAGCAGTTCTTC. Translated: CSVEALQGWRGSYNEQFF.

The chain joins TRBV20-1 to TRBJ2-3; D gene unclear. The CDR3 loop spans 11 amino acids. CDR1 DFQATT and CDR2 SNEGSKA come from the germline V gene (reference sequence). Between the trimmed V and J ends, which lost 6 bases and 4 bases, there was a span of 8 bases. The CDR3 DNA follows: TGCAGTGCCCCCCGATCAGATACGCAGTATTTT. Its translation: CSAPRSDTQYF.

J is TRBJ1-2 and V is TRBV20-1, with D perhaps TRBD1 (6 bases). From germline, CDR1 is DFQATT and CDR2 SNEGSKA (reference sequence). V lost 2 bases to trimming and J lost 4 bases, with 11 bases between them. CDR3 length equals 13 residues. Here the CDR3 DNA reads TGCAGTGCTAGAAGCACAGGGCGCTATGGCTACACCTTC. It yields the protein CSARSTGRYGYTF.

This chain uses TRBV10-2 with TRBJ2-1, with a weak D call TRBD2 (5 bases). The ends were cut back, 10 bases at V and 0 bases at J, with 13 bases in the middle. Looked up from germline, CDR1 is WSHSY and CDR2 is SAAADI. This CDR3 has 14 residues. CDR3 residues: CATSGESSYNEQFF. For the CDR3, the DNA is TGCGCCACCAGCGGAGAGAGCTCCTACAATGAGCAGTTCTTC.

Many counts were recorded for this clonotype. The rearrangement joins TRBV29-1 to TRBJ2-5; no clear D gene. Germline V CDR1 and CDR2: SQVTM, ANQGSEA. The CDR3 runs to 12 residues. V was pared by 3 bases and J by 2 bases, with 7 bases between. CDR3 sequence (DNA): TGCAGCGTTGACAGAGCTCAAGAGACCCAGTACTTC. It is translated as CSVDRAQETQYF. Variable domain in full (rest from reference TRBV29-1 and TRBJ2-5): SAVISQKPSRDICQRGTSLTIQCQVDSQVTMMFWYRQQPGQSLTLIATANQGSEATYESGFVIDKFPISRPNLTFSTLTVSNMSPEDSSIYLCSVDRAQETQYFGPGTRLLVL.

The chain recombines TRBV24-1 with TRBJ1-2; TRBD1 might be the D (5 bases). Trimming left V 4 bases short and J 5 bases short, with 10 bases between. The CDR3 is 13 residues long. The germline V gene has CDR1 KGHDR and CDR2 SFDVKD. The CDR3 DNA reads as TGTGCCACCAGTGACCCGGGGGAGTATGGCTACACCTTC. Encoded protein: CATSDPGEYGYTF.

The chain has TRBV27 and TRBJ1-6, with 8 bases that match TRBD1. This CDR3 has 16 residues. Germline V gene sequence: CDR1 MNHEY, CDR2 SMNVEV (reference sequence). The trim removed 3 bases at V and 1 base at J, leaving 2 bases unmatched. The CDR3 protein is CASSLNRGSYNSPLHF. The CDR3 nucleotides are TGTGCCAGCAGTTTGAACAGGGGGTCCTATAATTCACCCCTCCACTTT.

This sequence joins TRBV13 and TRBJ2-5, with D perhaps assigned TRBD1 or TRBD2 (5 bases each). Germline CDR1 reads PRHDT; CDR2 reads FYEKMQ (reference sequence). The length of the CDR3 is 14 residues. The V end was cut by 5 bases, the J end by 11 bases, with 21 bases between. CDR3 amino acids: CASSPPGGVGEQYF. CDR3 in DNA: TGTGCCAGCAGCCCCCCTGGGGGAGTCGGGGAGCAGTACTTC.

The chain is built from TRBV20-1 and TRBJ1-2; D is unclear. CDR3 size: 15 residues. Germline-derived CDR1 and CDR2 are DFQATT and SNEGSKA (reference sequence). The V end lost 0 bases, the J end lost 4 bases, and 15 bases lay between the germline ends. The CDR3 is CSARDVWSNSYGYTF. The CDR3 DNA reads TGCAGTGCTAGAGATGTATGGAGCAATAGCTATGGCTACACCTTC.

The rearrangement joins TRBV29-1 to TRBJ1-2, with D maybe TRBD1 (6 bases). The length of the CDR3 is 12 residues. Germline V gene lookup returns CDR1 SQVTM and CDR2 ANQGSEA. Trimming shortened V by 7 bases and J by 4 bases, and 13 bases separated the two germline ends. DNA of the CDR3: TGCAGCGCGGTGACAGGAACCTATGGCTACACCTTC. Protein: CSAVTGTYGYTF.

This clonotype was found a few times. This chain joins TRBV12-3 or TRBV12-4 and TRBJ2-7; 13 nucleotides match TRBD2. With V trimmed by 7 bases and J by 6 bases, 6 bases remained unmatched. The CDR3 has 14 residues. CDR3 nucleotides: TGTGCCAGCATGCCCGGGACTAGCGGGGCCGAGCAGTACTTC. Its protein product is CASMPGTSGAEQYF.

This clonotype occurred a few times. This chain connects TRBV2 to TRBJ2-7, with D unclear. Per germline, CDR1 SNHLY and CDR2 FYNNEI. CDR3 length equals 13 residues. The CDR3 nucleotides read TGTTCTCAGAAGGGCGATACTGCCTACGAGCAGTACTTC. Protein sequence: CSQKGDTAYEQYF.